Following are 11 T cell receptor beta chains from one sample sequenced in a study of OX40 agonist ivuxolimab in advanced cancers. Clones were read by immunoSEQ multiplex PCR, and TCRdb kept only the in-frame ones, dropping some. The data contain some 45,000 clones, more than 80% of them singletons. The sequenced sample was CD4+ or CD8+ T cells sorted from blood, obtained in a trial of the OX40 agonist ivuxolimab. The receptors come from an adult with an advanced solid tumor such as melanoma, head and neck, liver or kidney cancer.

J is TRBJ2-7 and V is TRBV18; 8 bases are shared with TRBD2. This CDR3 is 15 amino acids long. Losses at the gene ends were 0 bases for V and 0 bases for J; bases not matched to a gene: 1. Germline values: CDR1 KGHSH, CDR2 LQKENI. CDR3 residues: CASSPPSGSSYEQYF. The CDR3 region has the DNA TGTGCCAGCTCACCACCCAGCGGGAGCTCCTACGAGCAGTACTTC.

V is TRBV19 and J is TRBJ2-3, with 7 bases lining up with TRBD2. The CDR3 runs to 13 residues. J was trimmed by 7 bases and V by 4 bases; bases with no gene match: 5. The germline V gene has CDR1 LNHDA and CDR2 SQIVND (reference sequence). The CDR3 is CASSTERGNTQYF. CDR3 DNA sequence: TGTGCCAGTAGTACGGAGCGGGGAAATACGCAGTATTTT.

The chain has TRBV10-3 and TRBJ1-5, with no clear D. The CDR3 extends over 18 amino acids. Germline-derived CDR1 and CDR2 are ENHRY and SYGVKD. Trimming cost V 1 base and J 0 bases, with 16 bases left between them. CDR3 coding DNA: TGTGCCATCAGTGAGTACGCGCGGGGTCCCTATAGCAATCAGCCCCAGCATTTT. Residues: CAISEYARGPYSNQPQHF.

This chain links TRBV6-5 with TRBJ2-3, with 12 bases fitting TRBD2. Unmatched junction bases numbered 5, after V lost 5 bases and J lost 5 bases. Germline V gene sequence: CDR1 MNHEY, CDR2 SVGAGI. CDR3 length: 15 residues. CDR3 region: CASSLAGGPKDTQYF. The CDR3 region has the DNA TGTGCCAGCAGTCTAGCGGGAGGGCCTAAAGATACGCAGTATTTT.

This chain uses TRBV9 with TRBJ2-1; D is perhaps TRBD2 (6 bases). Germline lookup yields CDR1 SGDLS and CDR2 YYNGEE. V was clipped by 4 bases and J by 3 bases, with 14 bases between them. This CDR3 is 15 amino acids long. The CDR3 region is CASSSSGDIYNEQFF. CDR3 sequence (DNA): TGTGCCAGCAGCTCCTCGGGAGATATCTACAATGAGCAGTTCTTC.

The chain uses TRBV18 and TRBJ2-7; tentatively, D is TRBD1 or TRBD2 (6 bases each). V lost 2 bases, J lost 3 bases, and 14 bases lay in between. The CDR3 sequence is 15 residues long. Germline V gives CDR1 KGHSH, CDR2 LQKENI. CDR3 protein: CASSPKSQGGYEQYF. Written as DNA, the CDR3 is TGTGCCAGCTCACCAAAATCACAGGGAGGCTACGAGCAGTACTTC.

This clone was seen only once. The chain has TRBV30 and TRBJ2-1; no clear D gene. The CDR3 has 13 residues. Trimming removed 8 bases at V and 6 bases at J, with 17 bases between. The germline V gene has CDR1 GTSNPN and CDR2 SVGIG (reference sequence). CDR3 DNA sequence: TGTGCCCTGGTTCAGCACGGCAGCAATGAGCAGTTCTTC. Translated, it gives CALVQHGSNEQFF.

The chain recombines TRBV7-8 with TRBJ1-1; no clear D gene. Germline CDR1 reads SGHVS; CDR2 reads FQNEAQ. The V end was cut by 5 bases, the J end by 5 bases, with 9 bases between. The CDR3 consists of 12 residues. CDR3 nucleotides: TGTGCCAGCAGCCCAAAATGGACTGAAGCTTTCTTT. It specifies CASSPKWTEAFF.

The V call is TRBV5-8, the J call TRBJ2-1, with 8 nucleotides matching TRBD2. The junction had 4 bases not matched to a gene; V was cut back by 0 bases and J by 2 bases. CDR1 SGHTS and CDR2 YDEGEE come from the germline V gene. This CDR3 contains 16 residues. The CDR3 DNA follows: TGTGCCAGCAGCTTGGGATCCGGGGGGGCCTACAATGAGCAGTTCTTC. Residues: CASSLGSGGAYNEQFF.

The CDR3 reads CASSLETPLRETQYF. CDR3 DNA: TGCGCCAGCAGCTTAGAAACGCCGTTGCGCGAGACCCAGTACTTC. The chain employs TRBV5-1 and TRBJ2-5; D remains ambiguous. This CDR3 is built from 15 residues. Deletions cut 2 bases from V and 5 bases from J, with 16 bases between. Germline V lookup: CDR1 SGHRS, CDR2 YFSETQ.

This clone was counted a single time. The chain combines TRBV29-1 with TRBJ2-7, with 8 bases matching TRBD1. After removal of 5 bases from V and 3 bases from J, the junction contained 6 bases not matched to a gene. Germline assignment: CDR1 SQVTM and CDR2 ANQGSEA. The CDR3 consists of 13 residues. CDR3 sequence (DNA): TGCAGCGTTCAACCAGGGGGCAGCTACGAGCAGTACTTC. Its protein is CSVQPGGSYEQYF.